Described below is a single T cell receptor (beta chain) sequence and its context. Its target antigen remains unknown. Base qualities were left out, and no much larger clone turns up one base away. Germline trimming amounts to 6 bases on V and 1 base on J, with 6 as the count of junction bases outside the gene matches. CDR1 and CDR2, looked up from the germline V gene (reference sequence), are WNHNN and SYGVQD. The CDR3 starts with the cysteine, ends with the phenylalanine, and has 14 residues. The entry retains the CDR3 DNA only, 42 bases that are in frame from base 1. Libraries were prepared through the immunoSEQ multiplex PCR assay. For the multiplex PCR, a mixture combining 60 forward primers for TCR Vbeta segments and 13 reverse primers for TCR Jbeta segments was used. The CDR3 region of rearranged TCR beta genes was amplified from genomic DNA by a multiplex PCR assay. The Illumina HiSeq System was used to sequence the amplified TCR beta libraries as 87-base-pair reads. On the study's bioinformatics: A later analysis tallied around 87 million unique TCR beta chains across the 610 or so repertoires, and around 9.9 million of those chains were shared by two or more donors. A nearest-neighbor algorithm error-corrected the raw reads and collapsed the reads into unique sequences, merging closely related sequences to remove PCR and sequencing errors. Alignment of CDR3 sequences to IMGT reference sequences was used to assign V, D and J gene segments. For a sequence to be retained, at least a six-nucleotide match to both a V gene segment and a J gene segment was required. Rearrangements were called productive when the CDR3 lacked stop codons and stayed in frame with V and J; all others were non-productive. CDR3 was defined according to IMGT convention as the region running from the second conserved V-encoded cysteine to the conserved J-encoded phenylalanine. In an earlier analysis of 587 of the donors, sequences lacking an unambiguous match to a single V gene segment were excluded. In an earlier analysis of 500 to 750 of the donors, V segments were called functional above 56.7% productive rearrangements and were called segregating when the between-donor standard deviation exceeded 5%. A statistical classification framework was built to diagnose cytomegalovirus status from the catalog of TCR beta chain sequences. In a later analysis, V and J genes were assigned by comparing TCR nucleotide sequences against IMGT/GENE-DB human TR gene sequences. The TCRdist pipeline was used in a later analysis to assign CDR3 sequences and most-parsimonious VDJ recombination scenarios. A later analysis defined each TCR beta chain by its CDR3 amino acid sequence plus V-gene family, and excluded reads lacking a unique V-gene family. To address suspected cross-contamination and a sequencing artifact, a later analysis removed 592 highly shared, low-generation-probability nucleotide sequences. In a later analysis, a clonal expansion index was calculated for each public chain from normalized within-repertoire ranks of inferred template counts. Generation probabilities in a later analysis came from a VDJ recombination model fitted to out-of-frame rearrangements, and those results were checked against IGoR. A later analysis scored TCR-TCR, TCR-HLA and TCR-CMV co-occurrence with hypergeometric tests, applying a repertoire-size bias correction to TCR pairs. To estimate false discovery rates, a later analysis permuted the HLA or CMV assignments 20 times. In a later analysis, co-occurring TCRs were grouped using DBSCAN, with TCRdist sequence similarity added in when clustering inside HLA-allele-positive subsets. Co-occurrence clustering excluded repertoires with fewer than 30,000 or more than 120,000 public chains, plus five with anomalous nucleotide sharing. Here the immuneACCESS table is served through TCRdb, limited to in-frame sequences with V and J called. Missing clones are a known gap in these copies; in checked studies unresolved V genes cover under half, and the rest lacks a known reason. For V, J and clone size, that table is used; D and trimming come from the DNA. This sample has 150,000 to 200,000 clones in its table, and over 80% of those were observed once. The ten largest account for about 4% of the sample.

These data come from a study of cytomegalovirus exposure and HLA in healthy donors (dated by TCRdb to about 2017). At the level of the whole study: According to an earlier analysis of 587 of the donors, 150 million to 200 million T cells yielded 100 million or so unique TCR beta sequences and 276 Gb of sequence data. Roughly 320 gigabases of sequencing data and approximately 91 million unique TCR sequences made up an early release that covered fewer than 650 HLA-typed donors. The genetic ancestry cluster associated with self-reported Caucasian donors included about 81% of the roughly 400 genotyped donors. The aim of the study was to test whether cataloging public T cell receptors could identify signatures of past pathogen exposure. The study profiled the T cell repertoires of 500 to 800 subjects by immunosequencing and related them to cytomegalovirus serostatus. Along with the approximately 650-subject first cohort, a separate validation cohort of over 90 different subjects was used. To predict cytomegalovirus infection status, the study brought together high-throughput TCR immunosequencing, statistical association of individual TCRs with disease status, and machine learning. A later analysis re-examined previously published TCR beta repertoires from more than 650 donors and added high-resolution HLA genotyping to investigate patterns of TCR occurrence. Rather than drawing on any new phenotypic data, the later analysis identified candidate immune exposures from TCR beta sequences and the way those sequences occurred across donors. An earlier analysis of about 620 of the donors applied high-throughput TCR beta sequencing to assess whether each TCR beta V gene segment acted as functional or pseudogenic. Donor age, sex, ethnicity and CMV serostatus were collected together with the repertoire data. Genome-wide SNP genotypes for about 65% of the 666 donors were used in a later genetic analysis, which treated that subset as a discovery cohort. All discovery cohort repertoires had been generated on a single sequencing platform. HLA typing included class I and class II loci at four-digit resolution. The number of donors typed differed by locus, with 629-630 for A, B, C, DRB1 and DQB1, 522 for DQA1, 600 to 610 for DPA1, and 472 for DPB1. Several DR-DQ haplotypes were handled as single units for association and clustering because linkage in the cohort was strong. On average, 235,054 unique TCR beta nucleotide sequences were sequenced per donor among 398 genotyped donors of the cohort, with around 19% of those sequences being non-productive.

The cohort was made up of roughly 670 healthy bone marrow donors. All cohort members were sampled while nominally healthy, although unrecorded immune exposures were likely present. The donor was CMV seropositive and was included in the group of 289 seropositive cohort members. A peripheral blood sample was provided by each donor, and peripheral blood mononuclear cells were used for TCR beta sequencing. Genomic DNA extraction from the blood cell samples was performed with the Qiagen DNeasy Blood Extraction Kit. What the authors observed across the whole study: While some public TCRs were present in many individuals, most TCR sequences turned up only very rarely across donors. In a later analysis, HLA-associated TCR beta chains were found to be more clonally expanded and to have lower generation probabilities than equally common non-associated chains. Some IMGT-functional V segments, including TRBV6-2 and TRBV6-3, could not be told apart with the 87-base-pair reads, so those segments were excluded. Because some donors lacked HLA typing at each locus, the association tests relied only on the typed subset. A later analysis associated about 18,000 TCR beta sequences with specific HLA alleles at a false discovery rate of 0.05. A later analysis found that most CMV-associated TCR beta chains appeared HLA-restricted, with HLA associations seemingly driven largely by CMV exposure. In a later analysis, the rate of TCR association differed among HLA loci, with DRB1 alleles having the most associated TCRs and HLA-C alleles having the fewest. A group of highly shared sequence variants was considered likely to be a technical artifact of the sequencing pipeline. In a later analysis, several top co-occurrence clusters were reported to appear linked to parvovirus B19, influenza, CMV and Epstein-Barr virus. For the cohort, immune exposure information was limited to CMV serostatus. An association between a missense DCLRE1C variant and V-gene and J-gene trimming of TCR beta chains was found in a later genetic analysis and replicated in an independent cohort. The classifier was reported to diagnose cytomegalovirus status with high specificity and sensitivity in both the original and validation cohorts. Some 16 rarely observed V segments, including chromosome 9 orphons, were excluded from the earlier analysis of approximately 500 of the donors because counts were too low. Sequencing depth was assumed to be roughly uniform across donors in the presence/absence analyses, though that assumption may not hold. The authors suggested that the approach could potentially be generalized to other disease states and immunological phenotypes. Correlated functional status among segregating V segments might be attributable to linkage disequilibrium, but an unknown experimental factor could not be ruled out. The cohort was sequenced for TCR beta chains only, and without alpha or paired-chain data the features that could be detected were limited. In a later genetic analysis, fewer N-insertions in productive TCRs were reported among donors in an Asian-associated ancestry cluster than the roughly 700-donor mean. In an earlier analysis of a few hundred of the donors, most TCR beta V segments were observed in productive rearrangements about 90% or about 30% of the time, broadly matching IMGT annotations. When HLA alleles, especially DR and DQ, strongly co-occurred, TCR associations were difficult to assign to individual alleles. Three of the identified cytomegalovirus-associated TCR beta chains were confirmed in vitro to be specific for cytomegalovirus antigens. A further reported finding was that TCR beta sequences accurately predicted the HLA-A and HLA-B alleles for most subjects in the first cohort. In the study, approximately 160 TCR beta chains were listed as associated with cytomegalovirus.

The sample was PBMCs. This clonotype was sampled from a man aged 45-65 years in good health and CMV-seropositive. The chain couples TRBV10-1 to TRBJ2-7, and TRBD1 matches 7 of the central bases. The DNA sequence is given as TGCGCCAGCAGGAGGGGGACAGCTTCCTACGAGCAGTACTTC. The resulting protein is CASRRGTASYEQYF.